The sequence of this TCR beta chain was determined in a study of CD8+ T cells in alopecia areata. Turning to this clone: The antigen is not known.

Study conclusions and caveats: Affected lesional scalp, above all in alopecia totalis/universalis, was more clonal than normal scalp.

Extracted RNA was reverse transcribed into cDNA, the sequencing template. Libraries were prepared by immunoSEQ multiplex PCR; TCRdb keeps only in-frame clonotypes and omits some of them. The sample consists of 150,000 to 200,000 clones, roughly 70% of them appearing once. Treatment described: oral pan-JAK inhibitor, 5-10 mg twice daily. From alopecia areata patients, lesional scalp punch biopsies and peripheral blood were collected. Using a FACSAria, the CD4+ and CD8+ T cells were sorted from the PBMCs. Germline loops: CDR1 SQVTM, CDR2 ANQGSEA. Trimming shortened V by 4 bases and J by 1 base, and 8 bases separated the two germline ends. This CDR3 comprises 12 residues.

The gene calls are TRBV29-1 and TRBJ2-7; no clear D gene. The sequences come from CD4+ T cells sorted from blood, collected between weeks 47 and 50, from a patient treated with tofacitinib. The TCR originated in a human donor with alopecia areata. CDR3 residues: CSVVVESYEQYF. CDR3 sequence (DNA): TGCAGCGTTGTGGTCGAATCCTACGAGCAGTACTTC.